This T cell receptor beta chain was obtained from a study of Graves' ophthalmopathy and Graves' hyperthyroidism. RNA transcripts were the template, and TCR beta CDR3 regions were amplified from them. Investigators did first-round RT-PCR with HTBI primers, then second-round multiplex PCR. TCRdb analysed the multiplex PCR reads with MiXCR anew, one entry per CDR3 protein. The table shows 500,000 to 700,000 distinct CDR3 sequences, with approximately 35% occurring only once. CDR3 length equals 14 residues. Germline V gene data show CDR1 as DFQATT and CDR2 as SNEGSKA (reference sequence). Deletions cut 3 bases from V and 7 bases from J, with 18 bases between.

The chain recombines TRBV20-1 with TRBJ1-1; D may be TRBD1 (5 bases). This TCR was sampled from an adult man with Graves' hyperthyroidism. Sequenced material: peripheral blood or thyroid tissue (not recorded which). As DNA, the CDR3 is TGCAGTGCTAGCAATGCCCAGGGCCCGGGTGAAGCTTTCTTT. Translation: CSASNAQGPGEAFF.